Sequencing of this T cell receptor beta chain was carried out in a study of response to subunit inactivated influenza vaccine. TCRdb independently ran MiXCR on the RT-PCR reads; one entry per CDR3 protein. The sample lists roughly 620,000 distinct CDR3 sequences; approximately 11% were seen once. Germline V lookup: CDR1 MNHEY, CDR2 SVGEGT. The V end lost 6 bases, the J end lost 3 bases, and 12 bases lay between the germline ends. The CDR3 covers 13 residues. This clonotype occurred a few times. The same data also contributed to another study, on T cells expressing NK-cell markers. That investigation notes: 5'RACE template switching built TCR beta cDNA with unique molecular identifiers. Researchers got TCR beta repertoires out of sorted CD3+CD56+NKG2C+, CD3+CD56+NKG2C- and CD3+CD56-NKG2C+ T cells.

The sequencing used PBMCs from blood, collected on the day of vaccination. The V call is TRBV6-2 or TRBV6-3, the J call TRBJ2-7; perhaps D is TRBD1 or TRBD2 (5 bases each). The sequence was collected from a man between 50 and 59 years old who received an inactivated influenza vaccine. CDR3 DNA: TGTGCCAGCAGAAGGGGACCGAGCTACGAGCAGTACTTC. Protein: CASRRGPSYEQYF.